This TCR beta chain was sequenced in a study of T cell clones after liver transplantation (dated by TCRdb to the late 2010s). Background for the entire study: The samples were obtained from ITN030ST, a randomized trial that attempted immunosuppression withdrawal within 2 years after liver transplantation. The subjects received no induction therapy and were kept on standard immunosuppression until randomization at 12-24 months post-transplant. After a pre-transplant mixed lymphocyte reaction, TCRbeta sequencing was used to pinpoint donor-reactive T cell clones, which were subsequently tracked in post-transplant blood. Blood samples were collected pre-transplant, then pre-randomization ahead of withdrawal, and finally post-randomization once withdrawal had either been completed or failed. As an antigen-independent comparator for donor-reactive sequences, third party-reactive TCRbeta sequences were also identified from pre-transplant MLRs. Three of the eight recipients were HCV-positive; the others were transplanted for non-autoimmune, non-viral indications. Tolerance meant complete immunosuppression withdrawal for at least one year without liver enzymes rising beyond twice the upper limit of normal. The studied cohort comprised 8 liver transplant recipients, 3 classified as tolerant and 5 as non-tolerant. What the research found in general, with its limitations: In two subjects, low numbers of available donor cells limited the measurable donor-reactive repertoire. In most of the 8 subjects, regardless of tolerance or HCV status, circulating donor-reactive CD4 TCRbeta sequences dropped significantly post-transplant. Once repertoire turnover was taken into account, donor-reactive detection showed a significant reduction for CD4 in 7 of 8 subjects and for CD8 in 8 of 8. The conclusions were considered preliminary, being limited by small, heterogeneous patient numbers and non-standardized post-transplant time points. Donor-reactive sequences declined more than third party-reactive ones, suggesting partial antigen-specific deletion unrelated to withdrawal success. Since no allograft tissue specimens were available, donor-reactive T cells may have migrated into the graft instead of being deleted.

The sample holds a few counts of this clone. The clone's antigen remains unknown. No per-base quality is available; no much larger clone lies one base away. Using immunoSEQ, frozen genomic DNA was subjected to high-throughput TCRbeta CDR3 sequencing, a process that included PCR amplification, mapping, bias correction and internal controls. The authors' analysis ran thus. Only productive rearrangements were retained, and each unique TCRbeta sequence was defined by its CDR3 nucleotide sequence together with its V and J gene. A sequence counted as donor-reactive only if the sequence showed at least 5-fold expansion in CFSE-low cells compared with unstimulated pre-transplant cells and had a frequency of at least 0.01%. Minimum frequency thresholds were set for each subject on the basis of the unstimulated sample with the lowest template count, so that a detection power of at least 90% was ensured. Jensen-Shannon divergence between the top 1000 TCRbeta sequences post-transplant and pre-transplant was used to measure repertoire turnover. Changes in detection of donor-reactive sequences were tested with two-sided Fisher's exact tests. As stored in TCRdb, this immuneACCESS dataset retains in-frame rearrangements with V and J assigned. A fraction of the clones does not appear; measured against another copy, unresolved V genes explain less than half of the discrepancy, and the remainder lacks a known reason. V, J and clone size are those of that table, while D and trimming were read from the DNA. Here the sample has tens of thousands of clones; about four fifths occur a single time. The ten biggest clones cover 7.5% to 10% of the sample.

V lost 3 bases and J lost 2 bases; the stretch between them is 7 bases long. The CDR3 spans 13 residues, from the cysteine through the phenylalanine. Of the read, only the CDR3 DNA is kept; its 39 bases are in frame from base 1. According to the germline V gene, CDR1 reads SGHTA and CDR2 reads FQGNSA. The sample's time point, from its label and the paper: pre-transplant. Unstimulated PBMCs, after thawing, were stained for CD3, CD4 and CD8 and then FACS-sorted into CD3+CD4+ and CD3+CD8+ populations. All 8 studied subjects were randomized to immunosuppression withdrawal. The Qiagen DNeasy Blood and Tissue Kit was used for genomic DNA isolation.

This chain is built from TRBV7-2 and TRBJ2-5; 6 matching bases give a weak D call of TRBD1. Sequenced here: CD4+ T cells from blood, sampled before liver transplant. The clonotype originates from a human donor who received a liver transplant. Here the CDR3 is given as CASSFGQQETQYF. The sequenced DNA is TGTGCCAGCAGCTTTGGACAGCAAGAGACCCAGTACTTC.